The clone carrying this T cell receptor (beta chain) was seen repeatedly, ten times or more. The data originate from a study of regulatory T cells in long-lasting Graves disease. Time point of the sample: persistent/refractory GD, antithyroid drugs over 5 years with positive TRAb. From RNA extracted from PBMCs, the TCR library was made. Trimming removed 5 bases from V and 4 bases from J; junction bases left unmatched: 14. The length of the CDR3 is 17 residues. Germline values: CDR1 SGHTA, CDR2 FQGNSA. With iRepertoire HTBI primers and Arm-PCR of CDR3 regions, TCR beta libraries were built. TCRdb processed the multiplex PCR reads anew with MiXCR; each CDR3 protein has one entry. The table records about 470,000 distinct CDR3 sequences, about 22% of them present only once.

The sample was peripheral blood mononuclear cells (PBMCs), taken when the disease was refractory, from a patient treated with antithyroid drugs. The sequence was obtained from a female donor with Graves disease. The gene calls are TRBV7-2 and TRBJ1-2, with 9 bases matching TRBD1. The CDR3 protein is CASSTMTGGLVGYGYTF. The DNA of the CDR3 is TGTGCCAGCAGCACAATGACAGGGGGTTTGGTTGGCTATGGCTACACCTTC.